Listed here are 15 T cell receptor beta chains from one sample, sequenced in a study of T cell repertoires and leukemia-associated antigens. TCRdb re-derived calls from the 5' RACE reads in MiXCR, one entry per CDR3 protein. The table has 13,000 to 15,000 distinct CDR3 sequences, 39% seen once. The antigens of these receptors remain unknown. The specimen was CD3+ T cells sorted from blood and cultured. The receptors derive from a female donor in good health.

For this clonotype: This may be a read error: a much more frequent sequence differs by one nucleotide. The chain employs TRBV19 and TRBJ1-5, with 9 bases matching TRBD1. Germline V gene sequence: CDR1 LNHDA, CDR2 SQIVND (reference sequence). J was trimmed by 5 bases and V by 7 bases; bases with no gene match: 3. The CDR3 covers 13 residues. CDR3 protein: CASNRTGDQPQHF. In DNA, the CDR3 is TGTGCCAGTAACCGGACAGGGGATCAGCCCCAGCATTTT.

The chain uses TRBV5-1 and TRBJ2-3; tentatively, D is TRBD1 or TRBD2 (6 bases each). CDR1 and CDR2 (germline): SGHRS, YFSETQ. The CDR3 length is 13 residues. The V and J ends lost 9 bases and 8 bases respectively, with 19 bases between them. The CDR3 sequence: CATKHGGDGTQYF. The DNA for the CDR3 is TGCGCCACAAAGCACGGGGGCGACGGTACGCAGTATTTT.

This clonotype turned up a few times. A junction boundary mismatches the germline segment, possibly from a read error. The chain has TRBV18 and TRBJ2-3; 7 positions match TRBD2. CDR1 is KGHSH and CDR2 is LQKENI in the germline V gene. This CDR3 has 15 amino acids. CDR3 residues: CVSSPGLTGVDTQYF. DNA for the CDR3: TGTGTCAGCTCACCGGGACTAACGGGAGTGGATACGCAGTATTTT.

By share of the sample, this clonotype is medium-sized. V is TRBV7-2 and J is TRBJ2-7; TRBD2 agrees at 8 bases. J lost 1 base, V lost 3 bases, and 8 bases had no gene match. The germline CDR1 and CDR2 sequences are SGHTA and FQGNSA. The CDR3 has 16 residues. CDR3 nucleotide sequence: TGTGCCAGCAGCTTGAGAGGAAGCGGGAGTTCCTACGAGCAGTACTTC. Encoded protein: CASSLRGSGSSYEQYF.

A single count supports this clonotype. The CDR3 DNA follows: TGCAGTACTACCGATTTGGTAGGGTTCCACGAGCAGTACTTC. Translated: CSTTDLVGFHEQYF. The V call is TRBV20-1, the J call TRBJ2-7; no clear D. V lost 8 bases, J lost 5 bases, and 22 bases lay in between. This CDR3 is 14 amino acids long. Germline CDR1 and CDR2: DFQATT and SNEGSKA (reference sequence).

The chain joins TRBV29-1 to TRBJ2-7; tentative D call: TRBD1 (6 bases). V was pared by 6 bases and J by 3 bases, with 12 bases between. Germline-derived CDR1 and CDR2 are SQVTM and ANQGSEA. This CDR3 is 12 amino acids long. CDR3 sequence (DNA): TGCAGCGTGACTACAGGGAGCTACGAGCAGTACTTC. It translates to CSVTTGSYEQYF.

The sample holds a few counts of this clonotype. This chain uses TRBV4-1 with TRBJ2-7; D perhaps matches TRBD2 (5 bases). The ends were cut back, 3 bases at V and 3 bases at J, with 9 bases in the middle. CDR3 length: 13 residues. Germline V gene data show CDR1 as MGHRA and CDR2 as YSYEKL. The CDR3 DNA reads TGCGCCAGCAGCCAGGAGGCCCACTACGAGCAGTACTTC. This encodes CASSQEAHYEQYF.

To note about this clonotype: Relative to the germline gene, one junction end is altered; a read error may explain this. V gene TRBV28 combines with J gene TRBJ2-7, with 7 bases that match TRBD2. The length of the CDR3 is 15 residues. Germline V CDR1 and CDR2: MDHEN, SYDVKM. The CDR3 loop reads CASSPPSGVSCEQYF. The CDR3 nucleotides are TGTGCCAGCAGCCCCCCCAGCGGGGTATCCTGCGAGCAGTACTTC.

This clonotype was counted ten times or more. J is TRBJ2-7 and V is TRBV7-8; TRBD1 or TRBD2 may be the D gene (5 bases each). The CDR3 contains 15 residues. Deletions cut 5 bases from V and 5 bases from J, with 19 bases between. In germline, CDR1 is SGHVS, CDR2 FQNEAQ. CDR3 bases: TGTGCCAGCAGCCCAGGGACCAGAGGGTACCACGAGCAGTACTTC. Protein product: CASSPGTRGYHEQYF.

This clonotype came up once. One junction end disagrees with the germline gene, perhaps due to a read error. This rearrangement joins TRBV12-3 or TRBV12-4 to TRBJ2-1; no clear D. The CDR3 spans 12 residues. The CDR3 bases are TGTGCCAGCAGGGGTTTGATGGATGAACAGTTCTTC. Its protein product is CASRGLMDEQFF.

Of note for this clonotype: The CDR3 carries no conserved terminal phenylalanine or tryptophan, so it likely arises from a read error. Because the CDR3's place on the DNA is in doubt, the DNA is left out and the CDR3 is given as listed by TCRdb. The J gene is TRBJ2-1, the V gene TRBV19. The CDR3 comprises 12 residues, both ends counted. From germline, CDR1 is LNHDA and CDR2 SQIVND (reference sequence). CDR3 protein: CATSMSGNEQFG.

This clonotype was counted a single time. This rearrangement joins TRBV10-3 to TRBJ1-5; 7 nucleotides line up with TRBD1. Germline values: CDR1 ENHRY, CDR2 SYGVKD. The CDR3 is made up of 15 amino acids. Trimming took 8 bases from V and 4 from J; bases not matched to a gene: 11. The CDR3 loop is CAISETGPSNQPQHF. In nucleotides, the CDR3 is TGTGCCATCTCTGAGACAGGGCCCAGTAATCAGCCCCAGCATTTT.

This chain joins TRBV27 and TRBJ1-2, with D possibly matching TRBD1 (5 bases). In germline, CDR1 is MNHEY, CDR2 SMNVEV (reference sequence). The CDR3 has 13 residues. V was trimmed by 5 bases and J by 8 bases, leaving 15 bases between them. This CDR3 is CASSPGGGGGYTF. The CDR3 DNA reads TGTGCCAGCAGTCCAGGTGGGGGTGGAGGCTACACCTTC.

This clonotype qualifies as medium-sized. This chain uses TRBV7-6 with TRBJ2-7; TRBD1 matches at 7 bases. CDR3 length: 15 residues. Losses at the gene ends were 4 bases for V and 5 bases for J; bases not matched to a gene: 11. Germline V gives CDR1 SGHVS, CDR2 FNYEAQ. CDR3 nucleotide sequence: TGTGCCAGCAGCTCGAACAGGGGCCTAATCAACGAGCAGTACTTC. Its translation is CASSSNRGLINEQYF.

A note on this clonotype: The germline gene is not matched at one end of the junction; a read error may be the cause. CDR3 residues: CSGKTSNTEASF. The CDR3, as DNA: TGCAGTGGAAAGACATCGAACACTGAAGCTTCCTTT. The chain carries TRBV29-1 and TRBJ1-1; D ambiguous. CDR3 length: 12 amino acids. From germline, CDR1 is SQVTM and CDR2 ANQGSEA.